This TCR beta chain comes out of a study of T cell responses to AZD1222 COVID-19 vaccine. Study context: Combined were second doses at about 4 or about 12 weeks.

Sequencing used immunoSEQ multiplex PCR; TCRdb keeps in-frame clones, though not all of them. The sample has 90,000 to 140,000 clones; roughly 91% are singletons. This CDR3 is 15 amino acids long. With V trimmed by 2 bases and J by 4 bases, 5 bases remained unmatched. Per the germline V gene, CDR1 is LGHDT and CDR2 is YNNKEL (reference sequence). Study findings and constraints: Donors, mostly white British, included more females; clonal diversity was possibly underestimated. Just a handful of AZD1222 recipients were seropositive at baseline.

To note about this clone: Its specificity is unknown.

The starting material was peripheral blood, obtained on day 0 of AZD1222 vaccination. The sequence derives from an adult in good health. The chain joins TRBV3-1 (or the pseudogene TRBV3-2) to TRBJ2-7; 10 bases match TRBD2. The CDR3 nucleotides are TGTGCCAGCAGCCAAAGCGGGAGGGGGGGTTACGAGCAGTACTTC. Protein sequence: CASSQSGRGGYEQYF.